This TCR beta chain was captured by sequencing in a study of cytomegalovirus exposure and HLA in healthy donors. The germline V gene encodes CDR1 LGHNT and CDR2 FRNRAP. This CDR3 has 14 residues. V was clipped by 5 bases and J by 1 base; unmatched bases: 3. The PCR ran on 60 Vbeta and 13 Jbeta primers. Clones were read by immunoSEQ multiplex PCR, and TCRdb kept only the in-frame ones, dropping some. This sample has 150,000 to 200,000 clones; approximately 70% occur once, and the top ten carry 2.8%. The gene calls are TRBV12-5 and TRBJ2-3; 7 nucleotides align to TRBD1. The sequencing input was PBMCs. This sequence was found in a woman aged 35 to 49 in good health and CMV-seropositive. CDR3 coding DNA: TGTGCTAGTGGTCCCGGACAGGGCACAGATACGCAGTATTTT. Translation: CASGPGQGTDTQYF.